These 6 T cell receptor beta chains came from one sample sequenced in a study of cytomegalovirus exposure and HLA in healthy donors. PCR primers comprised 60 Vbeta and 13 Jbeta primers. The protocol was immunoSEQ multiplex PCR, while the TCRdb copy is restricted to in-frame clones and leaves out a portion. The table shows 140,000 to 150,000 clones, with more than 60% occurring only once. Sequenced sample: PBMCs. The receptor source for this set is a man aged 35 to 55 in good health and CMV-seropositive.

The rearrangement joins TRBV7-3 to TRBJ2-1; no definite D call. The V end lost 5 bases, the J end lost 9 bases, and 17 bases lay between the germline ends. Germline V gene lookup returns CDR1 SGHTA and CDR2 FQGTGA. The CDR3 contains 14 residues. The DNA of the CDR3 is TGTGCCAGCAGCCCCGGAGCTAGAGGCGTTGAGCAGTTCTTC. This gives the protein CASSPGARGVEQFF. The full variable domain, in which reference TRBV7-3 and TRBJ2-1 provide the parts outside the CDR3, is GAGVSQTPSNKVTEKGKYVELRCDPISGHTALYWYRQSLGQGPEFLIYFQGTGAADDSGLPNDRFFAVRPEGSVSTLKIQRTERGDSAVYLCASSPGARGVEQFFGPGTRLTVL.

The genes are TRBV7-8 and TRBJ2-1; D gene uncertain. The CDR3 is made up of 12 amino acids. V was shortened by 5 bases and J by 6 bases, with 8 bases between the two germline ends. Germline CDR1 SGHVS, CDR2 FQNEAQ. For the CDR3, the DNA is TGTGCCAGCAGCCCCACCGGCAATGAGCAGTTCTTC. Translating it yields CASSPTGNEQFF.

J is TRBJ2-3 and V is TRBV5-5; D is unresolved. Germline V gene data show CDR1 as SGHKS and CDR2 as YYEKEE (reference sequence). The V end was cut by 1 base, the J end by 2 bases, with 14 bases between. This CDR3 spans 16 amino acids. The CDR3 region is CASSLTAREFTDTQYF. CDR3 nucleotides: TGTGCCAGCAGCTTGACAGCACGAGAGTTCACAGATACGCAGTATTTT.

The CDR3: CASSFLELAGTGELFF. As DNA, the CDR3 is TGTGCCAGCAGTTTCTTGGAGCTAGCGGGGACCGGGGAGCTGTTTTTT. The rearrangement links TRBV28 to TRBJ2-2, with 9 bases identical to TRBD2. The CDR3 totals 16 residues. Germline CDR1 is MDHEN and CDR2 is SYDVKM. The junction had 7 bases not matched to a gene; V was cut back by 3 bases and J by 5 bases.

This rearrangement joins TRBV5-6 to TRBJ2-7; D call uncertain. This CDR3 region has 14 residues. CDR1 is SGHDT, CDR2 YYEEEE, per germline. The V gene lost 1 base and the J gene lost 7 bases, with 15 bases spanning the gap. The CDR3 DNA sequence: TGTGCCAGCAGCTTGTATGGCCCCAGGCTTGAGCAGTACTTC. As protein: CASSLYGPRLEQYF.

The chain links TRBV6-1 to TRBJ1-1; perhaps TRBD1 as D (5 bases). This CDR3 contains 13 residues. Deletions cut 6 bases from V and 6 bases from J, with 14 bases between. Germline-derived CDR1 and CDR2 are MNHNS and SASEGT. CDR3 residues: CASSERGKAEAFF. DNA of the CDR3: TGTGCCAGCAGCGAACGGGGGAAGGCTGAAGCTTTCTTT.